This T cell receptor (beta chain) originates from a study of blood T cells in healthy people across ages. Regarding this clonotype: The antigen is not known.

Germline V CDR1 and CDR2: MNHNS, SASEGT. Trimming at V came to 5 bases and at J to 0 bases, leaving 19 bases not matched to a gene. The CDR3 is 21 residues long. Those donating, healthy Caucasian individuals from Russia, were aged roughly 6 to 100. Points from the study as a whole: Per million T cells, the diversity of TCR beta decreased roughly linearly as age advanced.

PCR was performed a second time for roughly 7 to 12 cycles using a sample-barcoded 5' primer and a J-beta primer mix. Every sample produced at least 2.5 million CDR3-containing paired-end reads. Each CDR3 protein is one row after TCRdb ran MiXCR on the 5' RACE reads. The data contain 1.5 million to 2 million distinct CDR3 sequences, 49% of them singletons. The specimen was blood. The chain has TRBV6-1 and TRBJ1-4, with 9 nucleotides matching TRBD1. This sequence originates from a middle-aged woman in good health. The CDR3 is CASSRRGRTGAHPATNEKLFF. The CDR3 DNA reads as TGTGCCAGCAGTCGCCGTGGCAGGACAGGGGCCCACCCTGCAACTAATGAAAAACTGTTTTTT.